These 16 T cell receptor beta chains came from one sample sequenced in a study of cytomegalovirus exposure and HLA in healthy donors. PCR involved 60 Vbeta and 13 Jbeta primers. The protocol was immunoSEQ multiplex PCR, while the TCRdb copy is restricted to in-frame clones and leaves out a portion. The repertoire consists of more than 45,000 clones, with 70% occurring once and the leading ten covering around 19%. Sample: PBMCs. Receptors originate from a woman aged 55-75 years in good health and CMV-seropositive.

J is TRBJ2-7 and V is TRBV5-1, with 8 bases matching TRBD1. V was clipped by 4 bases and J by 4 bases; unmatched bases: 7. The V gene's germline CDR1 is SGHRS and CDR2 YFSETQ. The CDR3 has 14 amino acids. CDR3 nucleotide sequence: TGCGCCAGCAGCCCGGGACAGGAGGTATACGAGCAGTACTTC. It is translated as CASSPGQEVYEQYF. Based on the CDR3 plus reference TRBV5-1 and TRBJ2-7, the full variable domain is KAGVTQTPRYLIKTRGQQVTLSCSPISGHRSVSWYQQTPGQGLQFLFEYFSETQRNKGNFPGRFSGRQFSNSRSEMNVSTLELGDSALYLCASSPGQEVYEQYFGPGTRLTVT.

The genes are TRBV14 and TRBJ2-3; D ambiguous. CDR3 size: 14 residues. Germline CDR1 is SGHDN and CDR2 is FVKESK. Trimming left V 4 bases short and J 2 bases short, with 10 bases between. The CDR3 sequence is CASSLPANTDTQYF. CDR3 coding DNA: TGTGCCAGCAGCCTTCCCGCTAACACAGATACGCAGTATTTT.

The chain is built from TRBV5-1 and TRBJ2-7; 8 bases are a match to TRBD2. Germline V gene lookup returns CDR1 SGHRS and CDR2 YFSETQ. V lost 5 bases, J lost 4 bases, and 5 bases stayed unmatched. The CDR3 is 13 amino acids. The CDR3 here is CASSERGLYEQYF. Here the CDR3 DNA reads TGCGCCAGCAGTGAGCGGGGGCTGTACGAGCAGTACTTC.

The chain uses TRBV7-9 and TRBJ1-1; 8 nucleotides match TRBD1. CDR3 size: 13 residues. Looked up from germline, CDR1 is SEHNR and CDR2 is FQNEAQ (reference sequence). Trimming cost V 5 bases and J 6 bases; bases outside gene matches: 5. The CDR3 here is CASSADRGAEAFF. In nucleotides, the CDR3 is TGTGCCAGCAGCGCCGACAGGGGTGCTGAAGCTTTCTTT.

In nucleotides, the CDR3 is TGTGCCAGCATGCTGGCGGGCCCCTTTCCTACTAACTATGGCTACACCTTC. It yields the protein CASMLAGPFPTNYGYTF. The chain combines TRBV28 with TRBJ1-2; D remains unclear. The germline gives CDR1 MDHEN, CDR2 SYDVKM. CDR3 length: 17 amino acids. V dropped 7 bases and J dropped 0 bases, with 21 bases sitting between them.

For the CDR3, the DNA is TGTGCCACCAGCACGTCTCGGGACAGGGGTATTGGCACCGGGGAGCTGTTTTTT. Encoded protein: CATSTSRDRGIGTGELFF. The chain couples TRBV15 to TRBJ2-2; the match to TRBD1 covers 10 bases. The CDR3 spans 18 residues. CDR1 is LNHNV, CDR2 YYDKDF, per germline (reference sequence). V gave up 4 bases and J gave up 4 bases; unmatched junction bases: 12.

The chain joins TRBV9 to TRBJ2-7; TRBD2 aligns across 9 bases. J lost 1 base, V lost 0 bases, and 5 bases had no gene match. The CDR3 totals 16 residues. From germline, CDR1 is SGDLS and CDR2 YYNGEE. In DNA, the CDR3 is TGTGCCAGCAGCGTAGGATTGACTAGCGGATCCTACGAGCAGTACTTC. It encodes CASSVGLTSGSYEQYF. Full variable domain (remainder filled in from reference TRBV9 and TRBJ2-7): DSGVTQTPKHLITATGQRVTLRCSPRSGDLSVYWYQQSLDQGLQFLIQYYNGEERAKGNILERFSAQQFPDLHSELNLSSLELGDSALYFCASSVGLTSGSYEQYFGPGTRLTVT.

V usage is TRBV29-1 and J usage is TRBJ2-3; 8 positions agree with TRBD2. Germline CDR1 and CDR2: SQVTM and ANQGSEA. The CDR3 runs 15 residues. V shed 7 bases, J shed 1 base, and the junction held 10 bases outside the gene matches. CDR3 DNA: TGCAGCGGAACGCGGGGGGCCATTGGCACAGATACGCAGTATTTT. This encodes CSGTRGAIGTDTQYF.

The J gene is TRBJ1-1, the V gene TRBV10-1; D gene uncertain. V gave up 3 bases and J gave up 1 base, with 9 bases separating them. There are 14 residues in the CDR3. In germline, CDR1 is WNHNN, CDR2 SYGVQD (reference sequence). The CDR3 DNA follows: TGCGCCAGCAGTGATGGCTCCGCGAACACTGAAGCTTTCTTT. Its translation: CASSDGSANTEAFF.

V usage is TRBV7-2 and J usage is TRBJ2-7; D is perhaps TRBD2 (6 bases). V gave up 1 base and J gave up 4 bases, with 8 bases separating them. Germline CDR1 is SGHTA and CDR2 is FQGNSA. CDR3 length equals 13 residues. CDR3 region: CASSLGRAYEQYF. CDR3 DNA sequence: TGTGCCAGCAGCTTAGGGAGGGCATACGAGCAGTACTTC.

The chain combines TRBV28 with TRBJ1-1, with D perhaps matching TRBD1 (5 bases). V lost 4 bases and J lost 4, with 19 bases in between. CDR1 MDHEN and CDR2 SYDVKM come from the germline V gene. The CDR3 contains 16 residues. The CDR3 is CASSSGGLKESTEAFF. CDR3 DNA: TGTGCCAGCAGTTCGGGGGGACTGAAGGAGAGCACTGAAGCTTTCTTT.

There are a few counts of this clone. The genes are TRBV4-3 and TRBJ1-4, with unresolved D. Germline lookup yields CDR1 LGHNA and CDR2 YSLEER. Trimming removed 0 bases from V and 0 bases from J, with 8 bases in between. This CDR3 has 16 amino acids. The CDR3 region is CASSQENGATNEKLFF. Written as DNA, the CDR3 is TGCGCCAGCAGCCAAGAAAACGGAGCAACTAATGAAAAACTGTTTTTT.

This clone showed up just once. The chain recombines TRBV4-3 with TRBJ1-3; unclear D gene. Between the trimmed V and J ends, which lost 1 base and 0 bases, there was a span of 10 bases. There are 16 residues in the CDR3. Per the germline V gene, CDR1 is LGHNA and CDR2 is YSLEER. The CDR3 loop reads CASSQGTLGSGNTIYF. The CDR3 DNA is TGCGCCAGCAGCCAAGGGACTTTGGGCTCTGGAAACACCATATATTTT.

The J gene is TRBJ2-2, the V gene TRBV28; 7 bases map to TRBD2. Germline V CDR1 and CDR2: MDHEN, SYDVKM. Unmatched junction bases numbered 11, after V lost 1 base and J lost 6 bases. The CDR3 consists of 17 residues. The chain's CDR3 is CASSLSGGYNTAGELFF. The CDR3 DNA is TGTGCCAGCAGTTTATCGGGGGGATATAACACCGCCGGGGAGCTGTTTTTT. The variable domain in full, completed from reference TRBV28 and TRBJ2-2, reads DVKVTQSSRYLVKRTGEKVFLECVQDMDHENMFWYRQDPGLGLRLIYFSYDVKMKEKGDIPEGYSVSREKKERFSLILESASTNQTSMYLCASSLSGGYNTAGELFFGEGSRLTVL.

CDR3 DNA sequence: TGTGCCAGCCTGAGTGGACTGAATGAAGCTTTCTTT. As protein: CASLSGLNEAFF. The V call is TRBV6-5, the J call TRBJ1-1; the D is unclear. CDR1 MNHEY and CDR2 SVGAGI come from the germline V gene. The CDR3 covers 12 residues. V lost 8 bases to trimming and J lost 7 bases, with 14 bases between them.

This chain uses TRBV9 with TRBJ2-7; 9 positions agree with TRBD1. V trimming: 0 bases; J trimming: 0 bases; junction bases outside the gene matches: 4. Germline CDR1 and CDR2: SGDLS and YYNGEE. The CDR3 has 16 amino acids. CDR3 sequence (DNA): TGTGCCAGCAGCGTAGACCCGACAGGGGGCTCCTACGAGCAGTACTTC. Protein: CASSVDPTGGSYEQYF. Using reference TRBV9 and TRBJ2-7 for the parts outside the CDR3, the full variable domain is DSGVTQTPKHLITATGQRVTLRCSPRSGDLSVYWYQQSLDQGLQFLIQYYNGEERAKGNILERFSAQQFPDLHSELNLSSLELGDSALYFCASSVDPTGGSYEQYFGPGTRLTVT.